This is a list of T cell receptor beta chains from one sample in a study of cytotoxic CD8 clonotypes in ibrutinib-treated CLL. Profiling relied on immunoSEQ multiplex PCR, and the TCRdb table lists in-frame clones only, not all of them. The sample contains about 140,000 clones, 75% to 95% of which appear only once. Sequenced material: PBMCs, taken after 12 months of ibrutinib treatment. All receptors come from a human donor with chronic lymphocytic leukemia. Both conserved end residues are part of each CDR3. Each record gives: clone size, V gene, J gene, D gene, CDR3 protein, CDR3 DNA. A D gene is named only where the DNA matches it firmly. Size values are once, few and many counts, or a class for expanded clones, and some rows have none.

-	TRBV7-6	TRBJ2-1	TRBD2	CASSVGTSGYNEQFF	TGTGCCAGCAGCGTAGGGACTAGCGGTTACAATGAGCAGTTCTTC
-	TRBV7-9	TRBJ2-7	-	CASRSANSAHEQYF	TGTGCCAGCAGGTCAGCTAATTCAGCGCACGAGCAGTACTTC
-	TRBV7-9	TRBJ2-7	-	CASSSSGLRYEQYF	TGTGCCAGCAGCTCATCGGGACTCCGCTACGAGCAGTACTTC
-	TRBV2	TRBJ2-7	TRBD2	CASSEYGTSGTYEQYF	TGTGCCAGCAGTGAATACGGGACTAGCGGCACCTACGAGCAGTACTTC
-	TRBV19	TRBJ2-6	-	CASSKNSGANVLTF	TGTGCCAGTAGTAAGAACTCTGGGGCCAACGTCCTGACTTTC
-	TRBV29-1	TRBJ2-3	-	CSVVWTDTQYF	TGCAGCGTTGTATGGACAGATACGCAGTATTTT
once	TRBV7-8	TRBJ2-1	-	CASSPWSRGKVRGNEQFF	TGTGCCAGCAGCCCCTGGTCCAGGGGTAAGGTGCGGGGGAATGAGCAGTTCTTC
-	TRBV7-9	TRBJ1-2	-	CASSPFLGVPPLFSYGYTF	TGTGCCAGCAGCCCATTTCTCGGTGTTCCTCCCCTCTTTAGCTATGGCTACACCTTC
-	TRBV4-2	TRBJ2-3	-	CASSQMSSSAGVGSNGTDTQYF	TGTGCCAGCAGCCAAATGTCTTCGTCGGCAGGGGTGGGTTCGAACGGCACAGATACGCAGTATTTT
-	TRBV6-5	TRBJ1-1	-	CASSNTGTTEAFF	TGTGCCAGCAGCAATACAGGCACCACTGAAGCTTTCTTT
-	TRBV28	TRBJ1-2	TRBD1	CASSFWTGPGYTF	TGTGCCAGCAGTTTTTGGACAGGCCCTGGCTACACCTTC
-	TRBV5-4	TRBJ2-5	TRBD2	CASSSGGAGAQETQYF	TGTGCCAGCAGCTCTGGTGGGGCGGGAGCCCAAGAGACCCAGTACTTC
-	TRBV6-5	TRBJ2-3	TRBD2	CASSYSTSGIKDTQYF	TGTGCCAGCAGTTACTCGACTAGCGGGATCAAGGATACGCAGTATTTT